The source of this T cell receptor (beta chain) is a study of blood T cells in healthy people across ages. Then a second PCR, running roughly 7 to 12 cycles, was carried out with a sample-barcoded 5' primer and a J-beta primer mix. TCRdb independently ran MiXCR on the 5' RACE reads; one entry per CDR3 protein. Found here are around 1,500,000 distinct CDR3 sequences, about 40% of them singletons; the top ten hold 7.9%. The CDR3 is 14 residues long. The V gene's germline CDR1 is DFQATT and CDR2 SNEGSKA (reference sequence). This clonotype was detected only a few times. Sequencing used blood. The receptor comes from a woman under 30 in good health. The chain is built from TRBV20-1 and TRBJ2-3; TRBD2 matches 9 bases. The chain's CDR3 is CSAYRAGGTDTQYF. In DNA form, the CDR3 reads TGCAGCGCCTATAGGGCGGGAGGGACAGATACGCAGTATTTT.